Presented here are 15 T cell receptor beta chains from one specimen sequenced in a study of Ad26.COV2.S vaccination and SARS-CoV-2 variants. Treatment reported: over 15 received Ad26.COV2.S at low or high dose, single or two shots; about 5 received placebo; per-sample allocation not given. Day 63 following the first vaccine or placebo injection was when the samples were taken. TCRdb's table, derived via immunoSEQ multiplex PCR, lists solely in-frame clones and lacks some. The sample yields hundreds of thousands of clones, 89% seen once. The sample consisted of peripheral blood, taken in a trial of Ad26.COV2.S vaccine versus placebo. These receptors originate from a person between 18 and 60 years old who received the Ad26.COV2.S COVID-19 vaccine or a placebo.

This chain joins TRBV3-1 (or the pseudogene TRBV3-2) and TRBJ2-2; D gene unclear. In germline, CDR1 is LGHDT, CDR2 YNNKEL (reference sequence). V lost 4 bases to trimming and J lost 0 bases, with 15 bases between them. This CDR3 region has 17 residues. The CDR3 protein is CASSLTLPSANTGELFF. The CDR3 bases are TGTGCCAGCAGCCTCACCCTACCCTCCGCGAACACCGGGGAGCTGTTTTTT.

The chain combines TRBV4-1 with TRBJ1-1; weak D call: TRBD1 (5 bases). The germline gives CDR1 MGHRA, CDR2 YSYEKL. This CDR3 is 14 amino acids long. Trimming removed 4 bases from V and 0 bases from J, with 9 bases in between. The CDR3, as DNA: TGCGCCAGCAGCCGGGACGGCTTGAACACTGAAGCTTTCTTT. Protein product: CASSRDGLNTEAFF.

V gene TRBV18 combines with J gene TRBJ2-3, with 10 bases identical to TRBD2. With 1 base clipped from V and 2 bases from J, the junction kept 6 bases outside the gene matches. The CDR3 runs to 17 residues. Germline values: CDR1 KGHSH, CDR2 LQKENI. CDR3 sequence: CASSPRTSGGLTDTQYF. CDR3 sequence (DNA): TGTGCCAGCTCACCACGGACTAGCGGTGGACTCACAGATACGCAGTATTTT.

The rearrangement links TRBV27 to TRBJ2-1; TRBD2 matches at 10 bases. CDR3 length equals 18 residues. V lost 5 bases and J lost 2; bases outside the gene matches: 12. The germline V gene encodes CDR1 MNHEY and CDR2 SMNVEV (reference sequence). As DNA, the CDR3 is TGTGCCAGCAGTAGATATCAACTAGCGGGGAGGACCTACAATGAGCAGTTCTTC. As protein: CASSRYQLAGRTYNEQFF.

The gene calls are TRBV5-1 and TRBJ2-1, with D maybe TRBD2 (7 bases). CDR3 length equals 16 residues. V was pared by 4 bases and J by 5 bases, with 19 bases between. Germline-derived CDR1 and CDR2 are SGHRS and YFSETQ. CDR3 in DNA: TGCGCCAGCAGCCCGCTGCTTGCGGGGGCAAACAATGAGCAGTTCTTC. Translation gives CASSPLLAGANNEQFF. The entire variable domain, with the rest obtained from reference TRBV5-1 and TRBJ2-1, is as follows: KAGVTQTPRYLIKTRGQQVTLSCSPISGHRSVSWYQQTPGQGLQFLFEYFSETQRNKGNFPGRFSGRQFSNSRSEMNVSTLELGDSALYLCASSPLLAGANNEQFFGPGTRLTVL.

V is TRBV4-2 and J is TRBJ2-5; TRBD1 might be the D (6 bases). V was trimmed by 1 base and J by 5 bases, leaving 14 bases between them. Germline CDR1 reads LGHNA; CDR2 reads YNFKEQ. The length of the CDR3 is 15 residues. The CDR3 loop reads CASSQGEGVHETQYF. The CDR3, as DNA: TGTGCCAGCAGCCAAGGTGAGGGGGTTCACGAGACCCAGTACTTC.

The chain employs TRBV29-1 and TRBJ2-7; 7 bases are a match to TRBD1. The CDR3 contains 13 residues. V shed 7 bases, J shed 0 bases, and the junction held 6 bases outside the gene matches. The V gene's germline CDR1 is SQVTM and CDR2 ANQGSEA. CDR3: CSARDSASYEQYF. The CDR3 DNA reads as TGCAGCGCCCGGGACAGTGCCTCCTACGAGCAGTACTTC.

The CDR3 loop reads CASSQREFSYEQYF. The CDR3 DNA reads TGCGCCAGCAGCCAACGGGAGTTCTCCTACGAGCAGTACTTC. The chain couples TRBV4-3 to TRBJ2-7; a possible D gene is TRBD2 (6 bases). V was pared by 2 bases and J by 0 bases, with 8 bases between. Germline V gives CDR1 LGHNA, CDR2 YSLEER. The CDR3 runs 14 residues.

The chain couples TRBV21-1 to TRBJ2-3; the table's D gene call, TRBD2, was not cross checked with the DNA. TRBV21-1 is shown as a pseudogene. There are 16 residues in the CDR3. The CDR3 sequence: CATPPPLAGGTDTQYF. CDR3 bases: TGTGCCACCCCGCCCCCTCTAGCGGGGGGCACAGATACGCAGTATTTT.

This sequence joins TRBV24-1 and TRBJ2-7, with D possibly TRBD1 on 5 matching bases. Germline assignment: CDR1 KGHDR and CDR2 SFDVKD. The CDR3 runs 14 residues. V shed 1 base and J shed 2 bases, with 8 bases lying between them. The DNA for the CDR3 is TGTGCCACCAGTGATTTTGGACACCCCTACGAGCAGTACTTC. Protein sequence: CATSDFGHPYEQYF.

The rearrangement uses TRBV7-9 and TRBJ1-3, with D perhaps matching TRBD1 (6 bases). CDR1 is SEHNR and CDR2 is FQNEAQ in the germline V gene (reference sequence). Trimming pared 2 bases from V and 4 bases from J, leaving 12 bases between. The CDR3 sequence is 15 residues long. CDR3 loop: CASSLYGGEGNTIYF. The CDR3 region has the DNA TGTGCCAGCAGCTTATACGGGGGCGAAGGAAACACCATATATTTT.

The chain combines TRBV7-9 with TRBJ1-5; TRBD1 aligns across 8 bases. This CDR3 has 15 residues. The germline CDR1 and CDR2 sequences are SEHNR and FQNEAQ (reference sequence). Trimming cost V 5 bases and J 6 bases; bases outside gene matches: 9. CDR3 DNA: TGTGCCAGCAGCCAAGCCGGGACAGGAAGTCAGCCCCAGCATTTT. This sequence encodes CASSQAGTGSQPQHF. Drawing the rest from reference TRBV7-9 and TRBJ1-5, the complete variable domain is DTGVSQNPRHKITKRGQNVTFRCDPISEHNRLYWYRQTLGQGPEFLTYFQNEAQLEKSRLLSDRFSAERPKGSFSTLEIQRTEQGDSAMYLCASSQAGTGSQPQHFGDGTRLSIL.

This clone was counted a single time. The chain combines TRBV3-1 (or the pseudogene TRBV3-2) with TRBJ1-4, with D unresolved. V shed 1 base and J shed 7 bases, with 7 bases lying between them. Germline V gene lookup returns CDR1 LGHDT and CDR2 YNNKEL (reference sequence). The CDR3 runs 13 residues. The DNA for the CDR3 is TGTGCCAGCAGCCAAGGGGGTACTGAAAAACTGTTTTTT. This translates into CASSQGGTEKLFF.

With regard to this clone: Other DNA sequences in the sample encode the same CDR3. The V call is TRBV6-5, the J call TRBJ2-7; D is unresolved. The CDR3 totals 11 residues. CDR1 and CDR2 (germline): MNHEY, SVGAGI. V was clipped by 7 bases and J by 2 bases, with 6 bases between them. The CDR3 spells CASTEAYEQYF. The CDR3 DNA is TGTGCCAGCACCGAGGCCTACGAGCAGTACTTC.

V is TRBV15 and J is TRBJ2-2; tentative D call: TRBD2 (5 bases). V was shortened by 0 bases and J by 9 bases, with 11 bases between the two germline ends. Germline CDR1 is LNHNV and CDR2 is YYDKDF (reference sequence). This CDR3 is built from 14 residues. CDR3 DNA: TGTGCCACCAGCAGAGATGTGGGGAGTCGGGAGCTGTTTTTT. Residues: CATSRDVGSRELFF.